A single T cell receptor beta chain is shown here with its context. The CDR3 totals 15 residues. The V gene end was trimmed by 3 bases and the J gene end by 2 bases; junction bases not matched to a gene: 7. Germline assignment: CDR1 SGHKS and CDR2 YYEKEE (reference sequence). This sample is drawn from a study of T cell changes during pregnancy in multiple sclerosis. Repertoires were generated with immunoSEQ multiplex PCR, while TCRdb's copy carries only in-frame clones and drops some. The table has about 98,000 clones, about 91% seen once; the top ten hold roughly 2.3%. The rearrangement links TRBV5-5 to TRBJ2-5, with 7 nucleotides matching TRBD1. The receptor's source is a female donor in good health, enrolled as a control in a pregnancy study. Sequences were derived from peripheral blood, sampled after pregnancy. CDR3 amino acids: CASSSSGTDQETQYF. The DNA for the CDR3 is TGTGCCAGCAGCTCCTCCGGGACAGATCAAGAGACCCAGTACTTC.